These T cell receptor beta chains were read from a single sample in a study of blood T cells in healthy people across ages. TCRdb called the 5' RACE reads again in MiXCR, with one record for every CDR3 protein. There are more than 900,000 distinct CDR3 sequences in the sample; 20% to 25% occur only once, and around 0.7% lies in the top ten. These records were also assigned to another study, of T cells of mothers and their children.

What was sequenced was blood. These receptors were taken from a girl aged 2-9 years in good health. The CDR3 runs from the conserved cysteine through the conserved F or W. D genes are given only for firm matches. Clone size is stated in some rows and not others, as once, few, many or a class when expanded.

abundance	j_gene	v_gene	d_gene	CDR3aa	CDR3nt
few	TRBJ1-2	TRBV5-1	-	CASSPDLWAHRPDSGYTF	TGCGCCAGCAGCCCAGACCTTTGGGCACACCGACCGGATAGTGGCTACACCTTC
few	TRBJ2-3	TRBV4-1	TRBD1	CASSQGTARSTDTQYF	TGCGCCAGCAGCCAGGGGACAGCAAGAAGCACAGATACGCAGTATTTT
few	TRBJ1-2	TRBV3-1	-	CASSQAGQPYGYTF	TGTGCCAGCAGCCAAGCTGGACAGCCCTATGGCTACACCTTC
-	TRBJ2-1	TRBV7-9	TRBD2	CASSLLAGVRHNEQFF	TGTGCCAGCAGCTTACTAGCGGGAGTTCGACATAATGAGCAGTTCTTC
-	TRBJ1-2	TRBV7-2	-	CASSLGQAGILAGYTF	TGTGCCAGCAGCTTAGGTCAGGCAGGGATATTGGCTGGCTACACCTTC
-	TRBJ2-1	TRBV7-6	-	CASSPYPTNEQFF	TGTGCCAGCAGCCCGTACCCCACCAATGAGCAGTTCTTC
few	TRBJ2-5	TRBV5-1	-	CASSSSAALETQYF	TGCGCCAGCAGCTCTTCCGCAGCCCTGGAGACCCAGTACTTC
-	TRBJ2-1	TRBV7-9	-	CASSGALNNEQFF	TGTGCCAGCAGTGGGGCTCTGAACAATGAGCAGTTCTTC
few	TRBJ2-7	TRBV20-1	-	CSASKQVISYEQYF	TGCAGTGCATCAAAACAGGTTATCTCCTACGAGCAGTACTTC
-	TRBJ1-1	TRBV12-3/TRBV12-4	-	CASSRAERHTEAFF	TGTGCCAGCAGCAGGGCAGAGCGGCACACTGAAGCTTTCTTT
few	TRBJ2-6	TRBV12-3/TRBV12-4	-	CASSFIFGDSSKPGANVLTF	TGTGCCAGCAGTTTTATTTTTGGGGACTCCTCCAAGCCTGGGGCCAACGTCCTGACTTTC
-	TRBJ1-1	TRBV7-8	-	CASSLGRTRQRGAFF	TGTGCCAGCAGCTTAGGCAGAACCAGACAACGGGGAGCTTTCTTT
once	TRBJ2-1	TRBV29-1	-	CSVEDQVEQFF	TGCAGCGTTGAAGATCAGGTGGAGCAGTTCTTC
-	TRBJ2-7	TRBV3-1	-	CASSQWGQRSEQYF	TGTGCCAGCAGCCAATGGGGGCAGAGGAGCGAGCAGTACTTC
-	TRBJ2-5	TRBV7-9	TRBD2	CASSLYSGGVQETQYF	TGTGCCAGCAGCTTATATAGCGGGGGGGTCCAAGAGACCCAGTACTTC
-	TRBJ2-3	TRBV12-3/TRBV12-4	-	CASSLTGAPTDTQYF	TGTGCCAGCAGTTTAACGGGGGCCCCCACAGATACGCAGTATTTT
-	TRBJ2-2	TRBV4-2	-	CASSQYRDGELFF	TGTGCCAGCAGCCAGTACCGAGACGGGGAGCTGTTTTTT
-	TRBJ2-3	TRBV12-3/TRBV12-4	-	CASRRGTGTDTQYF	TGTGCCAGTCGAAGGGGGACCGGCACAGATACGCAGTATTTT
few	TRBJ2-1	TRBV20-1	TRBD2	CSARRAGGPWSNEQFF	TGCAGTGCTAGGAGAGCGGGAGGGCCATGGAGTAATGAGCAGTTCTTC
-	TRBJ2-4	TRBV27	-	CASSSGNKNIQYF	TGTGCCAGCAGTTCCGGGAACAAAAACATTCAGTACTTC
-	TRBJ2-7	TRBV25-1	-	CASSEYAGNSYEQYF	TGTGCCAGCAGTGAATACGCAGGGAACTCCTACGAGCAGTACTTC
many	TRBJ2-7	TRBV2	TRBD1	CASRQNRGQSYEQYF	TGTGCCAGCAGGCAAAACAGGGGGCAATCCTACGAGCAGTACTTC
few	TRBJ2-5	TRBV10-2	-	CASSDPPAETQYF	TGCGCCAGCAGTGACCCCCCTGCGGAGACCCAGTACTTC
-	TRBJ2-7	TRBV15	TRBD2	CATSRTGLAGGPTYEQYF	TGTGCCACCAGCAGGACTGGACTAGCGGGAGGACCCACCTACGAGCAGTACTTC
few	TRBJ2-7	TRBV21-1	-	CASTKRGEYEQYF	TGTGCCAGCACCAAAAGGGGGGAGTACGAGCAGTACTTC
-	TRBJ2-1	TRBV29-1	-	CSVQQREQFF	TGCAGCGTTCAGCAGCGGGAGCAGTTCTTC
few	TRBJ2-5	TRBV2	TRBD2	CASSLSGTSGKETQYF	TGTGCCAGCAGCCTATCCGGGACTAGCGGGAAAGAGACCCAGTACTTC
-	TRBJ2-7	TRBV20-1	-	CSAGDLTGRSYEQYF	TGCAGTGCTGGAGATCTCACAGGCCGCTCCTACGAGCAGTACTTC
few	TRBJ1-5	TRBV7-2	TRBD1	CASSLQGASRQPQHF	TGTGCCAGCAGCTTACAGGGGGCCAGTCGGCAGCCCCAGCATTTT
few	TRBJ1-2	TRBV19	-	CASTIGPIYGYTF	TGTGCCAGTACCATAGGACCTATCTATGGCTACACCTTC
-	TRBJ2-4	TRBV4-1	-	CASSPIGQGSKNIQYF	TGCGCCAGCAGCCCCATAGGTCAGGGGTCCAAAAACATTCAGTACTTC
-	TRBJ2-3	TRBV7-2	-	CASSLLPITDTQYF	TGTGCCAGCAGCTTACTTCCCATCACAGATACGCAGTATTTT
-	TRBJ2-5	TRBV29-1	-	CSVENTVQETQYF	TGCAGCGTTGAAAATACTGTTCAAGAGACCCAGTACTTC
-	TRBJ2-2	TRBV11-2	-	CASSPPEFDTGELFF	TGTGCCAGCAGCCCCCCGGAGTTTGACACCGGGGAGCTGTTTTTT
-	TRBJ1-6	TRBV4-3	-	CASSQDRATNSPLHF	TGCGCCAGCAGCCAAGATAGGGCGACTAATTCACCCCTCCACTTT
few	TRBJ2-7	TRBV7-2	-	CASSLVPRYEQYF	TGTGCCAGCAGCTTAGTTCCGCGATACGAGCAGTACTTC
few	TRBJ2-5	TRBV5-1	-	CASSGGRRWETQYF	TGCGCCAGCAGCGGAGGGCGGCGGTGGGAGACCCAGTACTTC
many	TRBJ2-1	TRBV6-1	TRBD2	CASRPGGSYNEQFF	TGTGCCAGCAGACCCGGGGGGTCCTACAATGAGCAGTTCTTC
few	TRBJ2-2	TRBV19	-	CASKIGPGNTGELFF	TGTGCCAGTAAGATAGGTCCAGGGAACACCGGGGAGCTGTTTTTT
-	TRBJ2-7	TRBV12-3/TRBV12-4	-	CASSLPGGGNEQYF	TGTGCCAGCAGTTTACCTGGCGGCGGCAACGAGCAGTACTTC
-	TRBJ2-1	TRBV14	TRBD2	CASSQASLWTSGSVSEQFF	TGTGCCAGCAGCCAAGCAAGTCTCTGGACTAGCGGGAGTGTAAGTGAGCAGTTCTTC
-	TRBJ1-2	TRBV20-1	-	CSATQSEGGGYTF	TGCAGTGCTACCCAAAGCGAGGGTGGGGGCTACACCTTC
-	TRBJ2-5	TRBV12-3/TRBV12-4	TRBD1	CASSFNHSTGEETQYF	TGTGCCAGCAGTTTTAACCACTCTACAGGGGAAGAGACCCAGTACTTC
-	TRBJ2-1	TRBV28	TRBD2	CASTVAGGRNEQFF	TGTGCCAGCACCGTAGCGGGGGGGCGCAATGAGCAGTTCTTC
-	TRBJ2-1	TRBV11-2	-	CASSLGVSVVYNEQFF	TGTGCCAGCAGCTTAGGGGTATCCGTAGTCTACAATGAGCAGTTCTTC
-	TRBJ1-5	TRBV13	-	CASSSRDQPQHF	TGTGCCAGCAGCTCCCGGGATCAGCCCCAGCATTTT
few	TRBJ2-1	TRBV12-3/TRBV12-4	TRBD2	CASSLGTSYDNEQFF	TGTGCCAGCAGTTTAGGGACTAGCTATGACAATGAGCAGTTCTTC